The entry that follows covers one TCR beta chain sequence. Profiled with immunoSEQ multiplex PCR; TCRdb holds only in-frame clones, not every one. The sample holds around 150,000 clones, 85% seen once. The data are from a study of blood T cell repertoires in COVID-19. Study in general: Sites across the United States, Italy and Spain contributed samples from acute and convalescent COVID-19. T cells, B-cell-depleted T cells, or PBMCs provided the cDNA or gDNA that served as material.

Per germline, CDR1 KGHSH and CDR2 LQKENI. Trimming cost V 0 bases and J 2 bases; bases outside gene matches: 2. The CDR3 loop spans 16 amino acids. This clonotype originated in a human donor with acute or convalescent COVID-19. The donor label of this sample is uncertain. The chain links TRBV18 to TRBJ1-4, with 8 nucleotides matching TRBD1. Sequenced: peripheral blood. This chain's CDR3 is CASSPPAGGTNEKLFF. CDR3 DNA sequence: TGTGCCAGCTCACCACCGGCAGGGGGCACTAATGAAAAACTGTTTTTT.